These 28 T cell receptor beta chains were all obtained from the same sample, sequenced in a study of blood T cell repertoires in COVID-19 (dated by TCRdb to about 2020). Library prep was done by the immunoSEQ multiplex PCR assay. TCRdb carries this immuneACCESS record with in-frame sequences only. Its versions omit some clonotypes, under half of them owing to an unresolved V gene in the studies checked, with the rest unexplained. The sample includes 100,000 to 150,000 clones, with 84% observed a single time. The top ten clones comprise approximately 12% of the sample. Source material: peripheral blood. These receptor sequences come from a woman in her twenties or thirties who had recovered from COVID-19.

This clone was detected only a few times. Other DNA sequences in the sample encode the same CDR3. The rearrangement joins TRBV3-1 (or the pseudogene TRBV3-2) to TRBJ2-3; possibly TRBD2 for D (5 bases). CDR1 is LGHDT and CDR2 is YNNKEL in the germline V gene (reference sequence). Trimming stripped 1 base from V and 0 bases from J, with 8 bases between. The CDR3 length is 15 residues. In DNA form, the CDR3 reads TGTGCCAGCAGCCAAGCGGGAACTAGCACAGATACGCAGTATTTT. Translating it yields CASSQAGTSTDTQYF.

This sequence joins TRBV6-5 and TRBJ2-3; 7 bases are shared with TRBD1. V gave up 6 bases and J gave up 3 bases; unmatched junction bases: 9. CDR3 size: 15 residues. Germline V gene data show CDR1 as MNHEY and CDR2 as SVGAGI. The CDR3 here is CASRLYDRATDTQYF. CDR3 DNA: TGTGCCAGCAGACTCTACGACAGGGCAACAGATACGCAGTATTTT.

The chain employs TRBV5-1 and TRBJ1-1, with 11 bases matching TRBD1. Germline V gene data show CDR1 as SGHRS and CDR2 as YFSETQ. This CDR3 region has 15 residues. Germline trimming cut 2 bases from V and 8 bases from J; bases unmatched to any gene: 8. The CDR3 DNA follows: TGCGCCAGCAGCTTAGGGACAGGGGGACTTGGAGAAGCTTTCTTT. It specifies CASSLGTGGLGEAFF.

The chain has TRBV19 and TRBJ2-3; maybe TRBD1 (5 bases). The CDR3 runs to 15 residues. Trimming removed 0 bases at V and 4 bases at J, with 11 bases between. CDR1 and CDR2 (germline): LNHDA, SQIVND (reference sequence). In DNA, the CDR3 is TGTGCCAGTAGTATAGAGGCAGGGATGGCAGATACGCAGTATTTT. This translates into CASSIEAGMADTQYF.

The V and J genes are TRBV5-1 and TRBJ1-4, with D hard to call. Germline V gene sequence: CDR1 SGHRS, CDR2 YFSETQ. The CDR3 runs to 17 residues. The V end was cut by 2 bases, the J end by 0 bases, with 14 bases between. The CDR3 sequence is CASSFSPGGSTNEKLFF. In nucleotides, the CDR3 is TGCGCCAGCAGCTTTTCCCCCGGCGGATCAACTAATGAAAAACTGTTTTTT.

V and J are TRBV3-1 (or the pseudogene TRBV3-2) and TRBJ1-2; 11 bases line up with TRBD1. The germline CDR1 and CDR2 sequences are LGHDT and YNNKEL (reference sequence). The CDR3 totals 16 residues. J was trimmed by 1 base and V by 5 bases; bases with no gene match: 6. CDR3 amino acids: CASSFSGTGGNYGYTF. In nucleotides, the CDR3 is TGTGCCAGCAGCTTCTCCGGGACAGGGGGTAACTATGGCTACACCTTC.

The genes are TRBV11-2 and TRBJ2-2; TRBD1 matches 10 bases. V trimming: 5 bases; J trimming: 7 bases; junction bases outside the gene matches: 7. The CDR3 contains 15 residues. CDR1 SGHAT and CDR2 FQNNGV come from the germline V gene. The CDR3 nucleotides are TGTGCCAGCAGCCCGTGGACAGGGGGGGTCGGGGAGCTGTTTTTT. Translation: CASSPWTGGVGELFF. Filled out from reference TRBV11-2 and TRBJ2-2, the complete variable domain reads EAGVAQSPRYKIIEKRQSVAFWCNPISGHATLYWYQQILGQGPKLLIQFQNNGVVDDSQLPKDRFSAERLKGVDSTLKIQPAKLEDSAVYLCASSPWTGGVGELFFGEGSRLTVL.

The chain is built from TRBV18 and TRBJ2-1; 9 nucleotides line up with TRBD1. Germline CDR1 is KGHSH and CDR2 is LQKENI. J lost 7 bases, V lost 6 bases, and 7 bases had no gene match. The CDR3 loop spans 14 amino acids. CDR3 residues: CASSGTGRDNEQFF. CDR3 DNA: TGTGCCAGCTCCGGGACAGGGCGAGATAATGAGCAGTTCTTC.

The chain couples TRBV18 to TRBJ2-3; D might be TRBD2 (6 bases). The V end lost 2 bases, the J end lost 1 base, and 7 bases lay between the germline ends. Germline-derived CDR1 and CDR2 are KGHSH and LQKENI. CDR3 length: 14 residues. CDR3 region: CASSPTGGTDTQYF. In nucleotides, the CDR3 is TGTGCCAGCTCACCAACGGGGGGCACAGATACGCAGTATTTT.

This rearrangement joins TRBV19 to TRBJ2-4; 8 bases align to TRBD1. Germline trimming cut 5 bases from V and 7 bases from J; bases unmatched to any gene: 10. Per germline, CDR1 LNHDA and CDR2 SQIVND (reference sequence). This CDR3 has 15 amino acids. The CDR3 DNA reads TGTGCCAGTAGTCGCGGCCTTGACAGGGGCAACATTCAGTACTTC. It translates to CASSRGLDRGNIQYF.

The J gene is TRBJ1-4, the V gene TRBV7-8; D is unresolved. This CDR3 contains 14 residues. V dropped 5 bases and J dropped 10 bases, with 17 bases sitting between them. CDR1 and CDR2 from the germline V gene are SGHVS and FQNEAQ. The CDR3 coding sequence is TGTGCCAGCAGCCATGGGCCAGAAATAGGAAAACTGTTTTTT. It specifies CASSHGPEIGKLFF.

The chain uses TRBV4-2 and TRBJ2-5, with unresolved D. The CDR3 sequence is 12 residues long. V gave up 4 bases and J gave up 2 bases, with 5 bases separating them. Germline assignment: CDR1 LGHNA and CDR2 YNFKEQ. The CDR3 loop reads CASSLPQETQYF. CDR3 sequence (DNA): TGTGCCAGCAGCCTCCCACAAGAGACCCAGTACTTC.

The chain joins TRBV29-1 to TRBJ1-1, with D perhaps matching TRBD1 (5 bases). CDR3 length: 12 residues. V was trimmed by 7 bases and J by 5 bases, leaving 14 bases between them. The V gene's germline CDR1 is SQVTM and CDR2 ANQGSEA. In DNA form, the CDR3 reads TGCAGCGGGCGGGACCCGTCTACTGAAGCTTTCTTT. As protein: CSGRDPSTEAFF.

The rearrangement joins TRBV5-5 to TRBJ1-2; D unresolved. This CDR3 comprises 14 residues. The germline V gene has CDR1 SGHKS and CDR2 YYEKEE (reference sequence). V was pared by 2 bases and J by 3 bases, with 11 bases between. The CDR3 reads CASSFDGQDYGYTF. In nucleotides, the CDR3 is TGTGCCAGCAGCTTTGATGGCCAAGACTATGGCTACACCTTC.

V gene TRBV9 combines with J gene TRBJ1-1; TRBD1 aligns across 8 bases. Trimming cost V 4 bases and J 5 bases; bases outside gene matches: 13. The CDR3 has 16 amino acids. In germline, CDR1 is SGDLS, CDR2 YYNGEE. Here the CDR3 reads CASSQKEKQGGTEAFF. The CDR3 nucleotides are TGTGCCAGCAGCCAAAAGGAAAAACAGGGGGGAACTGAAGCTTTCTTT.

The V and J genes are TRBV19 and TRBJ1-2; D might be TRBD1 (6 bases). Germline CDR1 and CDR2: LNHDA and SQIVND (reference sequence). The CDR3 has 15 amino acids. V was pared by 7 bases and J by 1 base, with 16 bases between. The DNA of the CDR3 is TGTGCCAGTACCTCAACAGGGCCGAGTAACTATGGCTACACCTTC. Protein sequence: CASTSTGPSNYGYTF.

The CDR3 nucleotides read TGTGCCAGCAGCCCCCTGCGGGGGGGTGGCACCGGGGAGCTGTTTTTT. Encoded protein: CASSPLRGGGTGELFF. The chain has TRBV7-2 and TRBJ2-2, with 9 nucleotides matching TRBD2. The CDR3 covers 16 residues. The V and J ends lost 5 bases and 4 bases, in that order; junction bases with no gene match: 8. Germline V gene sequence: CDR1 SGHTA, CDR2 FQGNSA.

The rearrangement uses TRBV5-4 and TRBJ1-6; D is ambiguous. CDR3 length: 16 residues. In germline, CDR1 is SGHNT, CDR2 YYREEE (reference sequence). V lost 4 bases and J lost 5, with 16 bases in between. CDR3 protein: CASSPFPGSNNSPLHF. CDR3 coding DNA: TGTGCCAGCAGCCCGTTTCCGGGTTCGAATAATTCACCCCTCCACTTT.

The CDR3 nucleotides read TGTGCCAGCAGTTCTGATAGCGGGGCTAGCACAGATACGCAGTATTTT. Its protein product is CASSSDSGASTDTQYF. The chain employs TRBV6-5 and TRBJ2-3; 8 bases map to TRBD2. Per germline, CDR1 MNHEY and CDR2 SVGAGI. CDR3 size: 16 residues. V gave up 4 bases and J gave up 0 bases; unmatched junction bases: 6.

Here the CDR3 DNA reads TGTGCCAGCAGCGCTGGTACAAAGGGGGCGAGCAATCAGCCCCAGCATTTT. Protein: CASSAGTKGASNQPQHF. This sequence joins TRBV9 and TRBJ1-5; 7 bases are a match to TRBD1. V shed 3 bases and J 1 base; nucleotides not matched to a gene: 10. This CDR3 comprises 17 residues. Germline-derived CDR1 and CDR2 are SGDLS and YYNGEE.

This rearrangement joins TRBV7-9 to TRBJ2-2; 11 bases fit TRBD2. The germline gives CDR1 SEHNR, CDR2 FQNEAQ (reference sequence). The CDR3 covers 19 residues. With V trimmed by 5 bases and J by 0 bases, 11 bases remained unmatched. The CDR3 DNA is TGTGCCAGCAGCCCGCGCAGGCGACTAGCGGGACCGAACACCGGGGAGCTGTTTTTT. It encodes CASSPRRRLAGPNTGELFF.

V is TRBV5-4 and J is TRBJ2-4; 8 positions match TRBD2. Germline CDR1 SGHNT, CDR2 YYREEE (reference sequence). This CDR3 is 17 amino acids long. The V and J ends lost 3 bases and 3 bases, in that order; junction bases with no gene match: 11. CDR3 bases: TGTGCCAGCAGCTCCGGGGGGAGCGGGAGAGACAAAAACATTCAGTACTTC. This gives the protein CASSSGGSGRDKNIQYF.

The CDR3 spells CASSFGQPAEPREAFF. CDR3 nucleotides: TGCGCCAGCAGCTTTGGACAGCCGGCCGAACCACGTGAAGCTTTCTTT. This chain uses TRBV5-1 with TRBJ1-1; a possible D gene is TRBD1 (6 bases). The CDR3 length is 16 residues. Per the germline V gene, CDR1 is SGHRS and CDR2 is YFSETQ. Deletions cut 2 bases from V and 7 bases from J, with 21 bases between.

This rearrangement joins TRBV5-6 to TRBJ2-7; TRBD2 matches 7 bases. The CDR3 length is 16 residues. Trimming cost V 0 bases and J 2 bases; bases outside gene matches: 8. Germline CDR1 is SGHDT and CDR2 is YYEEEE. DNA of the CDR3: TGTGCCAGCAGCTTGGACCCTAGCGGAGTTCCCTACGAGCAGTACTTC. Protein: CASSLDPSGVPYEQYF.

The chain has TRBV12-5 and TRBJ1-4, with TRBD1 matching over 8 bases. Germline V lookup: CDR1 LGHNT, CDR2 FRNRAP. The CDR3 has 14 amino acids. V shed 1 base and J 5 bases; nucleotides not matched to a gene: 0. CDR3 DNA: TGTGCTAGTGGTTTGGGACAGGGGAATGAAAAACTGTTTTTT. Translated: CASGLGQGNEKLFF.

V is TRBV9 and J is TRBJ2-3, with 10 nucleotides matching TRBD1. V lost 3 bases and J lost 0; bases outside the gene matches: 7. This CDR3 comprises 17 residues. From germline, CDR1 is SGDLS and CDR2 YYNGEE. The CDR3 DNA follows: TGTGCCAGCAGCGCGTGGACAGGGGGTCGGAGCACAGATACGCAGTATTTT. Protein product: CASSAWTGGRSTDTQYF.

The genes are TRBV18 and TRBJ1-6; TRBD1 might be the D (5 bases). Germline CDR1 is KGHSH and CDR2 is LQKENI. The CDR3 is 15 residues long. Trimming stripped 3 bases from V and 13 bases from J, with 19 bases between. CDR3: CASSPRGGVPSPLHF. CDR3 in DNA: TGTGCCAGCTCACCGCGAGGAGGGGTCCCTTCTCCCCTCCACTTT.

CDR3 sequence reads: CASSSKVGQGASTDTQYF. The CDR3 bases are TGCGCCAGCAGCTCTAAGGTGGGACAGGGGGCAAGCACAGATACGCAGTATTTT. The chain carries TRBV5-1 and TRBJ2-3; 12 bases line up with TRBD1. The CDR3 contains 18 residues. CDR1 SGHRS and CDR2 YFSETQ come from the germline V gene. V was clipped by 3 bases and J by 0 bases; unmatched bases: 8.